Sequencing of this T cell receptor beta chain was carried out in a study of blood T cell repertoires in COVID-19. Study-wide context: The analysed material was cDNA or gDNA that came from T cells, B-cell-depleted T cells, or PBMCs.

Measured with immunoSEQ multiplex PCR; TCRdb has only the in-frame clones, and not every one. The sample includes over 120,000 clones, approximately 80% of them seen just once. The receptor comes from an older man who had recovered from COVID-19. Sequencing was carried out using peripheral blood.

The CDR3 nucleotides are TGTGCCAGCAGCTTAGTTAGCCTAGCGGGAGCCTCAGATACGCAGTATTTT. Amino acid sequence: CASSLVSLAGASDTQYF. The chain links TRBV7-9 to TRBJ2-3; 10 positions agree with TRBD2. Losses at the gene ends were 1 base for V and 4 bases for J; bases not matched to a gene: 8. CDR3 length: 17 amino acids. Germline V gene sequence: CDR1 SEHNR, CDR2 FQNEAQ (reference sequence).